This passage covers 32 T cell receptor beta chains from one sample sequenced in a study of blood T cell repertoires in COVID-19. Generated by immunoSEQ multiplex PCR, the TCRdb table keeps only in-frame clones and is missing some. The data show roughly 230,000 clones, roughly 84% seen once. Input material: PBMCs or T cells enriched from blood (not recorded which). The receptors derive from a man aged 50 or older who had recovered from COVID-19.

This clone occurred a few times. The chain employs TRBV28 and TRBJ2-7; 7 nucleotides line up with TRBD1. Germline loops: CDR1 MDHEN, CDR2 SYDVKM. There are 14 residues in the CDR3. J gave up 2 bases and V 5 bases, and 6 bases lay outside the gene matches. DNA of the CDR3: TGTGCCAGCAGTCCCCACAGGGGACCCTACGAGCAGTACTTC. Encoded protein: CASSPHRGPYEQYF.

This clone was counted only a few times. The chain recombines TRBV5-1 with TRBJ1-6; 7 nucleotides line up with TRBD1. Germline V gene data show CDR1 as SGHRS and CDR2 as YFSETQ. The CDR3 is made up of 16 amino acids. The junction had 7 bases not matched to a gene; V was cut back by 0 bases and J by 7 bases. The CDR3 reads CASSLGETGRNSPLHF. The DNA of the CDR3 is TGCGCCAGCAGCTTGGGGGAGACAGGGAGGAATTCACCCCTCCACTTT.

This clone occurred a few times. In DNA, the CDR3 is TGTGCCAGCAGTTTATCGATCGGGGTGAACACTGAAGCTTTCTTT. Its protein product is CASSLSIGVNTEAFF. The chain recombines TRBV27 with TRBJ1-1; D gene unclear. CDR1 is MNHEY, CDR2 SMNVEV, per germline (reference sequence). Trimming took 0 bases from V and 0 from J, leaving 8 bases between them. The length of the CDR3 is 15 residues.

J is TRBJ2-2 and V is TRBV7-3; a possible D gene is TRBD1 (5 bases). The V and J ends lost 0 bases and 3 bases respectively, with 14 bases between them. The CDR3 contains 17 residues. In germline, CDR1 is SGHTA, CDR2 FQGTGA. The CDR3 nucleotides are TGTGCCAGCAGCTTAACACGAAGGGGATCGGACACCGGGGAGCTGTTTTTT. Its protein product is CASSLTRRGSDTGELFF. Complete variable domain (other parts from reference TRBV7-3 and TRBJ2-2): GAGVSQTPSNKVTEKGKYVELRCDPISGHTALYWYRQSLGQGPEFLIYFQGTGAADDSGLPNDRFFAVRPEGSVSTLKIQRTERGDSAVYLCASSLTRRGSDTGELFFGEGSRLTVL.

On this clone: Other DNA sequences in this specimen translate into the identical CDR3. The CDR3 is CASSLGQNYGYTF. As DNA, the CDR3 is TGTGCCAGCAGCCTGGGACAGAACTATGGCTACACCTTC. V and J are TRBV12-3 or TRBV12-4 and TRBJ1-2, with 7 bases that match TRBD1. The CDR3 is 13 amino acids. V lost 6 bases to trimming and J lost 2 bases; unmatched junction nucleotides: 3.

The chain joins TRBV6-5 to TRBJ1-1; D gene unclear. The V and J ends lost 0 bases and 2 bases respectively, with 7 bases between them. The CDR3 has 14 amino acids. Germline V gives CDR1 MNHEY, CDR2 SVGAGI. The CDR3 loop reads CASSYSNSNTEAFF. The CDR3 region has the DNA TGTGCCAGCAGTTACTCGAACAGTAACACTGAAGCTTTCTTT.

The V gene is TRBV6-5, the J gene TRBJ2-7, with a weak D call TRBD1 (6 bases). The CDR3 covers 12 residues. Germline V gene data show CDR1 as MNHEY and CDR2 as SVGAGI. The V gene lost 5 bases and the J gene lost 5 bases, with 10 bases spanning the gap. The CDR3 DNA reads TGTGCCAGCAGTATACAGGGTGACGAGCAGTACTTC. Amino acids: CASSIQGDEQYF.

The chain couples TRBV5-1 to TRBJ2-1, with D perhaps matching TRBD1 (5 bases). There are 14 residues in the CDR3. From germline, CDR1 is SGHRS and CDR2 YFSETQ. The germline V and J ends were trimmed by 2 bases and 4 bases, with 10 bases remaining between them. The CDR3 DNA reads TGCGCCAGCAGCTTCCCAGGGCTATACAATGAGCAGTTCTTC. Amino acid sequence: CASSFPGLYNEQFF.

The V gene is TRBV9, the J gene TRBJ2-2, with D perhaps TRBD2 (5 bases). This CDR3 is 13 amino acids long. Germline CDR1 reads SGDLS; CDR2 reads YYNGEE. Trimming removed 1 base from V and 7 bases from J, with 8 bases in between. In nucleotides, the CDR3 is TGTGCCAGCAGCGTATACGGGGTCGGGGAGCTGTTTTTT. Protein sequence: CASSVYGVGELFF.

This chain's CDR3 is CASSAGRGAVYGYTF. The CDR3, as DNA: TGTGCCAGCAGTGCGGGCAGGGGCGCTGTCTATGGCTACACCTTC. The chain is built from TRBV6-4 and TRBJ1-2; D might be TRBD1 (6 bases). Germline-derived CDR1 and CDR2 are MRHNA and SNTAGT. The CDR3 contains 15 residues. V dropped 4 bases and J dropped 4 bases, with 16 bases sitting between them.

This clone was observed a few times. This sequence joins TRBV30 and TRBJ2-2, with 10 bases identical to TRBD2. The germline V gene has CDR1 GTSNPN and CDR2 SVGIG (reference sequence). Trimming at V came to 1 base and at J to 7 bases, leaving 9 bases not matched to a gene. The CDR3 consists of 16 residues. Here the CDR3 reads CAWSGQAGGRLGELFF. As DNA, the CDR3 is TGTGCCTGGAGTGGCCAAGCGGGGGGGCGCCTCGGGGAGCTGTTTTTT.

V gene TRBV7-2 combines with J gene TRBJ1-4, with TRBD1 matching 12 bases. V shed 6 bases, J shed 8 bases, and the junction held 7 bases outside the gene matches. CDR1 and CDR2 (germline): SGHTA, FQGNSA. CDR3 length: 15 residues. CDR3 in DNA: TGTGCCAGCAGGTTCGGGACAGGGGGCGAGGAAAAACTGTTTTTT. It is translated as CASRFGTGGEEKLFF.

The V and J genes are TRBV9 and TRBJ2-3; 10 bases are a match to TRBD2. This CDR3 comprises 14 residues. The junction had 0 bases not matched to a gene; V was cut back by 4 bases and J by 1 base. CDR1 and CDR2 from the germline V gene are SGDLS and YYNGEE. The CDR3 spells CASSLAGGTDTQYF. The CDR3 nucleotides read TGTGCCAGCAGCCTAGCGGGGGGCACAGATACGCAGTATTTT.

This chain connects TRBV3-1 (or the pseudogene TRBV3-2) to TRBJ2-5; possible D gene TRBD2, 5 bases. Trimming pared 4 bases from V and 2 bases from J, leaving 17 bases between. CDR1 and CDR2 from the germline V gene are LGHDT and YNNKEL (reference sequence). The CDR3 totals 16 residues. The DNA of the CDR3 is TGTGCCAGCAGCCTACGACATGAAACTAGACAAGAGACCCAGTACTTC. Translation gives CASSLRHETRQETQYF.

This clone was detected ten times or more. The V gene is TRBV3-1 (or the pseudogene TRBV3-2), the J gene TRBJ2-5; weak D call: TRBD1 (6 bases). CDR3 length: 12 residues. Germline V CDR1 and CDR2: LGHDT, YNNKEL (reference sequence). The V and J ends lost 6 bases and 3 bases respectively, with 8 bases between them. The CDR3 region is CASRDREETQYF. CDR3 bases: TGTGCCAGCAGGGACAGAGAAGAGACCCAGTACTTC.

The V call is TRBV11-2, the J call TRBJ2-7; D not resolved. Germline V gene data show CDR1 as SGHAT and CDR2 as FQNNGV. This CDR3 has 15 amino acids. V was trimmed by 0 bases and J by 3 bases, leaving 12 bases between them. DNA for the CDR3: TGTGCCAGCAGCTTAGACACCGGGTTCAGCTACGAGCAGTACTTC. Translated: CASSLDTGFSYEQYF.

The sample holds one count of this clone. The V gene is TRBV11-3, the J gene TRBJ1-1; maybe TRBD1 (5 bases). Trimming removed 3 bases at V and 4 bases at J, with 12 bases between. The CDR3 length is 14 residues. Looked up from germline, CDR1 is SGHNT and CDR2 is YENEEA. The CDR3 region is CASSFWGRGTEAFF. CDR3 nucleotides: TGTGCCAGCAGCTTCTGGGGAAGGGGCACTGAAGCTTTCTTT.

The chain employs TRBV7-2 and TRBJ2-1; D may be TRBD2 (5 bases). Trimming shortened V by 6 bases and J by 4 bases, and 22 bases separated the two germline ends. Germline CDR1 is SGHTA and CDR2 is FQGNSA. The CDR3 length is 17 residues. The CDR3 region is CASRQRGPPTSYNEQFF. The CDR3, as DNA: TGTGCCAGCAGACAACGAGGGCCGCCAACCTCTTACAATGAGCAGTTCTTC.

This clone was found once. V and J are TRBV18 and TRBJ2-5, with TRBD1 matching over 9 bases. The junction had 3 bases not matched to a gene; V was cut back by 3 bases and J by 4 bases. The CDR3 has 14 amino acids. From germline, CDR1 is KGHSH and CDR2 LQKENI. CDR3: CASSPPGQGETQYF. DNA of the CDR3: TGTGCCAGCTCACCTCCGGGACAGGGAGAGACCCAGTACTTC.

This chain connects TRBV7-2 to TRBJ1-2; no firm D call. Trimming removed 5 bases from V and 7 bases from J, with 14 bases in between. The CDR3 has 13 amino acids. Germline CDR1 and CDR2: SGHTA and FQGNSA. The CDR3 here is CASSPREMGGYTF. The CDR3 region has the DNA TGTGCCAGCAGCCCGCGGGAGATGGGTGGCTACACCTTC.

The genes are TRBV19 and TRBJ1-5; D not resolved. CDR3 length: 11 amino acids. Per germline, CDR1 LNHDA and CDR2 SQIVND (reference sequence). Trimming shortened V by 6 bases and J by 4 bases, and 4 bases separated the two germline ends. The CDR3 sequence: CASSQNQPQHF. The CDR3 DNA follows: TGTGCCAGTAGCCAAAATCAGCCCCAGCATTTT.

V gene TRBV28 combines with J gene TRBJ2-7; 12 bases match TRBD2. Per germline, CDR1 MDHEN and CDR2 SYDVKM. The CDR3 is 18 amino acids. V was clipped by 5 bases and J by 4 bases; unmatched bases: 15. CDR3 amino acids: CASSLPRLAGGPAYEQYF. In DNA form, the CDR3 reads TGTGCCAGCAGTCTCCCTCGCCTAGCGGGAGGGCCAGCGTACGAGCAGTACTTC.

The CDR3 DNA reads as TGTGCCACCAGCAGAGAATTCCCCAGGGGATCACCCCTCCACTTT. This gives the protein CATSREFPRGSPLHF. The rearrangement joins TRBV15 to TRBJ1-6; perhaps TRBD1 as D (6 bases). Trimming stripped 0 bases from V and 10 bases from J, with 13 bases between. CDR1 and CDR2 from the germline V gene are LNHNV and YYDKDF (reference sequence). The CDR3 runs to 15 residues.

This rearrangement joins TRBV12-3 or TRBV12-4 to TRBJ2-2, with a tentative D call TRBD1 (5 bases). This CDR3 is 13 amino acids long. V lost 6 bases and J 6 bases, leaving 11 bases between the germline ends. The CDR3 is CASRRQGSGELFF. The CDR3 DNA reads TGTGCCAGCAGGCGCCAGGGATCCGGGGAGCTGTTTTTT.

With respect to this clone: Other DNA sequences in this sample translate to the same CDR3. V gene TRBV5-5 combines with J gene TRBJ2-3, with D perhaps matching TRBD1 (6 bases). V lost 3 bases, J lost 3 bases, and 11 bases lay in between. The germline V gene encodes CDR1 SGHKS and CDR2 YYEKEE (reference sequence). The CDR3 totals 14 residues. The CDR3 DNA reads as TGTGCCAGCAGCTCCGGACAGCTTACAGATACGCAGTATTTT. Its translation is CASSSGQLTDTQYF.

The V and J genes are TRBV5-4 and TRBJ2-5; 8 nucleotides match TRBD2. Germline V gives CDR1 SGHNT, CDR2 YYREEE (reference sequence). This CDR3 has 13 amino acids. With 8 bases clipped from V and 5 bases from J, the junction kept 8 bases outside the gene matches. The CDR3 reads CASRSGGTETQYF. Written as DNA, the CDR3 is TGTGCCAGTCGGAGCGGGGGAACGGAGACCCAGTACTTC.

This rearrangement joins TRBV27 to TRBJ2-6; D is perhaps TRBD1 (5 bases). In germline, CDR1 is MNHEY, CDR2 SMNVEV (reference sequence). This CDR3 has 15 amino acids. With 6 bases removed from V and 2 bases from J, the gap between germline ends came to 11 bases. Here the CDR3 DNA reads TGTGCCAGCAGCCCAGGGTGGGCTGGGGCCAACGTCCTGACTTTC. Translating it yields CASSPGWAGANVLTF.

The CDR3 here is CASSQEVLAGGTDTQYF. DNA for the CDR3: TGTGCCAGCAGCCAAGAGGTCCTAGCGGGAGGCACAGATACGCAGTATTTT. The chain joins TRBV4-2 to TRBJ2-3; 10 positions agree with TRBD2. Germline V lookup: CDR1 LGHNA, CDR2 YNFKEQ. The CDR3 runs 17 residues. V shed 0 bases and J 1 base; nucleotides not matched to a gene: 4.

This clone was seen a single time. The V gene is TRBV5-3, the J gene TRBJ2-5; 8 nucleotides line up with TRBD2. Being an ORF, TRBV5-3 has a function that is uncertain. J gave up 1 base and V 4 bases, and 3 bases lay outside the gene matches. The CDR3 runs to 14 residues. Written as DNA, the CDR3 is TGTGCCAGAAGCATAACTAGCGGCCAAGAGACCCAGTACTTC. Protein product: CARSITSGQETQYF.

In this sample, this clone turned up many times. V usage is TRBV9 and J usage is TRBJ1-6; D possibly corresponds to TRBD1 (6 bases). Germline CDR1 reads SGDLS; CDR2 reads YYNGEE. CDR3 size: 15 residues. V was cut by 0 bases and J by 6 bases, with 10 bases left in between. For the CDR3, the DNA is TGTGCCAGCAGCGTAGCAGGGGAGAGTAATTCACCCCTCCACTTT. The encoded protein is CASSVAGESNSPLHF.

The rearrangement links TRBV18 to TRBJ2-7; TRBD2 matches 10 bases. Per germline, CDR1 KGHSH and CDR2 LQKENI. The CDR3 sequence is 15 residues long. The J segment lost 6 bases and the V segment lost 3 bases, leaving 8 bases of the junction unmatched. CDR3 amino acids: CASSPSGTSAGEQYF. Written as DNA, the CDR3 is TGTGCCAGCTCACCCTCCGGGACTAGCGCGGGCGAGCAGTACTTC. Complete variable domain (other parts from reference TRBV18 and TRBJ2-7): NAGVMQNPRHLVRRRGQEARLRCSPMKGHSHVYWYRQLPEEGLKFMVYLQKENIIDESGMPKERFSAEFPKEGPSILRIQQVVRGDSAAYFCASSPSGTSAGEQYFGPGTRLTVT.

The gene calls are TRBV23-1 and TRBJ1-4; no clear D. TRBV23-1 is marked as an open reading frame, function uncertain. The CDR3 loop spans 19 amino acids. Trimming took off 3 bases at V and 1 base at J, with 21 bases between the two ends. CDR3 protein: CASSHPASDPEGTNEKLFF. The CDR3 DNA reads TGCGCCAGCAGTCACCCAGCCTCTGACCCGGAGGGAACTAATGAAAAACTGTTTTTT.